Presented here are 12 T cell receptor beta chains from one specimen sequenced in a study of blood T cell repertoires in COVID-19. Sequenced by immunoSEQ multiplex PCR; TCRdb stores in-frame clones only, minus some. Of roughly 480,000 clones listed, roughly nine tenths are singletons. Sequencing was carried out using peripheral blood. Receptors were obtained from a man aged 18 to 30 with COVID-19, enrolled during active disease.

This chain connects TRBV6-2 or TRBV6-3 to TRBJ2-1; 10 bases line up with TRBD2. The CDR3 runs to 17 residues. V gave up 0 bases and J gave up 4 bases; unmatched junction bases: 6. Germline CDR1 and CDR2: MNHEY and SVGEGT. The CDR3 loop reads CASSYSLAGEQYNEQFF. CDR3 sequence (DNA): TGTGCCAGCAGTTACTCCCTAGCGGGGGAGCAGTACAATGAGCAGTTCTTC.

The V call is TRBV19, the J call TRBJ2-5; 9 bases fit TRBD1. With V trimmed by 4 bases and J by 4 bases, 4 bases remained unmatched. The CDR3 extends over 14 amino acids. Germline lookup yields CDR1 LNHDA and CDR2 SQIVND (reference sequence). This CDR3 is CASSTTGGGETQYF. The CDR3 nucleotides are TGTGCCAGTAGTACTACAGGGGGCGGAGAGACCCAGTACTTC.

The rearrangement links TRBV28 to TRBJ2-4; 13 bases match TRBD2. Germline assignment: CDR1 MDHEN and CDR2 SYDVKM. With V trimmed by 3 bases and J by 7 bases, 6 bases remained unmatched. The CDR3 has 16 residues. The CDR3 DNA follows: TGTGCCAGCAGTTTGGGACTAGCGGGATTTTTGAACATTCAGTACTTC. Translation: CASSLGLAGFLNIQYF.

This chain connects TRBV4-2 to TRBJ2-5; perhaps TRBD1 as D (5 bases). The CDR3 contains 14 residues. Per germline, CDR1 LGHNA and CDR2 YNFKEQ. The V and J ends lost 0 bases and 7 bases respectively, with 12 bases between them. CDR3 coding DNA: TGTGCCAGCAGCCAAGAAGGCAGGGTCGGGACCCAGTACTTC. Amino acid sequence: CASSQEGRVGTQYF.

V and J are TRBV28 and TRBJ2-7, with D perhaps TRBD1 (6 bases). CDR3 length equals 12 residues. Germline V gives CDR1 MDHEN, CDR2 SYDVKM. V was pared by 7 bases and J by 2 bases, with 9 bases between. The CDR3 sequence is CASTDRTYEQYF. For the CDR3, the DNA is TGTGCCAGCACAGACAGGACCTACGAGCAGTACTTC.

The chain combines TRBV30 with TRBJ2-7; maybe TRBD2 (5 bases). The CDR3 runs 12 residues. Germline CDR1 GTSNPN, CDR2 SVGIG (reference sequence). Trimming shortened V by 1 base and J by 7 bases, and 11 bases separated the two germline ends. CDR3 bases: TGTGCCTGGAGTGGAGGGCTAAGGGAGCAGTACTTC. Protein sequence: CAWSGGLREQYF. The whole variable domain, remainder taken from reference TRBV30 and TRBJ2-7, is SQTIHQWPATLVQPVGSPLSLECTVEGTSNPNLYWYRQAAGRGLQLLFYSVGIGQISSEVPQNLSASRPQDRQFILSSKKLLLSDSGFYLCAWSGGLREQYFGPGTRLTVT.

V usage is TRBV5-1 and J usage is TRBJ2-3, with TRBD2 identical over 7 bases. V shed 7 bases, J shed 3 bases, and the junction held 2 bases outside the gene matches. The germline V gene encodes CDR1 SGHRS and CDR2 YFSETQ. CDR3 size: 12 residues. The DNA for the CDR3 is TGCGCCAGCGGTAGCGGGACAGATACGCAGTATTTT. It encodes CASGSGTDTQYF.

The chain recombines TRBV7-9 with TRBJ2-5; 8 bases align to TRBD2. CDR1 is SEHNR, CDR2 FQNEAQ, per germline (reference sequence). This CDR3 contains 15 residues. Trimming at V came to 2 bases and at J to 1 base, leaving 3 bases not matched to a gene. CDR3 coding DNA: TGTGCCAGCAGCTTATCGGGACTAGGCCAAGAGACCCAGTACTTC. Its translation: CASSLSGLGQETQYF.

The chain links TRBV2 to TRBJ2-3, with 9 bases matching TRBD2. Trimming at V came to 4 bases and at J to 4 bases, leaving 6 bases not matched to a gene. Germline assignment: CDR1 SNHLY and CDR2 FYNNEI. The CDR3 length is 15 residues. This chain's CDR3 is CASSGTAGGPDTQYF. Written as DNA, the CDR3 is TGTGCCAGCAGTGGAACCGCGGGGGGGCCAGATACGCAGTATTTT.

The chain couples TRBV19 to TRBJ1-5; D remains unclear. CDR1 is LNHDA and CDR2 is SQIVND in the germline V gene (reference sequence). V shed 5 bases and J shed 5 bases, with 16 bases lying between them. The CDR3 contains 15 residues. The DNA of the CDR3 is TGTGCCAGTAGTCCCGCGGGAGGGAGGGATCAGCCCCAGCATTTT. Its translation is CASSPAGGRDQPQHF.

This clone was seen only once. The V gene is TRBV4-1, the J gene TRBJ2-7, with D unresolved. V lost 1 base to trimming and J lost 0 bases, with 10 bases between them. Germline V lookup: CDR1 MGHRA, CDR2 YSYEKL. CDR3 length equals 15 residues. This CDR3 is CASSQAAESSYEQYF. CDR3 in DNA: TGCGCCAGCAGCCAAGCTGCGGAAAGCTCCTACGAGCAGTACTTC.

This clone appeared a single time. V usage is TRBV5-6 and J usage is TRBJ1-1, with 12 positions matching TRBD1. The germline V gene has CDR1 SGHDT and CDR2 YYEEEE. J was trimmed by 11 bases and V by 4 bases; bases with no gene match: 9. This CDR3 is built from 14 residues. The CDR3 DNA reads TGTGCCAGCAGCGCCGGGACAGGGGGCGCCCAGGCTTTCTTT. It codes for CASSAGTGGAQAFF.